What follows are 18 T cell receptor beta chains derived from one specimen sequenced in a study of blood T cell repertoires in COVID-19. The assay was immunoSEQ multiplex PCR, and TCRdb's table has in-frame clones only and misses some. The sample records about 250,000 clones, around nine tenths being singletons. Sequencing was performed on peripheral blood. The receptor source for this set is a woman in her sixties or seventies who had recovered from COVID-19.

V usage is TRBV10-2 and J usage is TRBJ2-7; D is possibly TRBD2 (6 bases). The germline V gene encodes CDR1 WSHSY and CDR2 SAAADI. CDR3 length: 12 amino acids. With 10 bases removed from V and 3 bases from J, the gap between germline ends came to 13 bases. CDR3: CATRDSGYEQYF. The CDR3 coding sequence is TGCGCCACCCGGGATAGCGGCTACGAGCAGTACTTC.

V is TRBV6-4 and J is TRBJ2-3, with 12 bases matching TRBD2. Germline CDR1 reads MRHNA; CDR2 reads SNTAGT. The CDR3 totals 16 residues. V lost 0 bases, J lost 6 bases, and 4 bases stayed unmatched. The CDR3 sequence: CASSDSPSGGADTQYF. DNA for the CDR3: TGTGCCAGCAGTGACTCCCCTAGCGGGGGGGCGGATACGCAGTATTTT.

This chain links TRBV5-1 with TRBJ2-3; D perhaps matches TRBD1 (6 bases). Between the trimmed V and J ends, which lost 7 bases and 3 bases, there was a span of 18 bases. The germline CDR1 and CDR2 sequences are SGHRS and YFSETQ. The CDR3 runs 15 residues. The CDR3 protein is CASSPPRQGTDTQYF. The CDR3 bases are TGCGCCAGCTCGCCCCCTCGGCAGGGGACAGATACGCAGTATTTT.

This chain joins TRBV14 and TRBJ1-2; no clear D gene. CDR1 and CDR2 (germline): SGHDN, FVKESK. This CDR3 has 13 residues. The V end was cut by 4 bases, the J end by 4 bases, with 10 bases between. The CDR3 DNA follows: TGTGCCAGCAGCCTCGAGTATAGCTATGGCTACACCTTC. Encoded protein: CASSLEYSYGYTF.

This clone is a singleton in its sample. The V call is TRBV4-1, the J call TRBJ2-3, with D possibly matching TRBD2 (5 bases). CDR1 is MGHRA, CDR2 YSYEKL, per germline. The germline V and J ends were trimmed by 5 bases and 4 bases, with 13 bases remaining between them. The CDR3 has 14 residues. CDR3 sequence reads: CASSKGRGSDTQYF. In DNA, the CDR3 is TGCGCCAGCAGCAAAGGACGAGGGTCAGATACGCAGTATTTT.

The J gene is TRBJ1-1, the V gene TRBV10-3; 7 bases map to TRBD1. Germline assignment: CDR1 ENHRY and CDR2 SYGVKD. CDR3 size: 14 residues. Trimming took 6 bases from V and 0 from J; bases not matched to a gene: 4. CDR3 DNA sequence: TGTGCCATCAGCCCGGGACAGCTGAACACTGAAGCTTTCTTT. It translates to CAISPGQLNTEAFF.

This clone was seen a handful of times. This chain joins TRBV9 and TRBJ2-2; D remains ambiguous. From germline, CDR1 is SGDLS and CDR2 YYNGEE. Trimming stripped 5 bases from V and 1 base from J, with 9 bases between. CDR3 size: 14 residues. DNA of the CDR3: TGTGCCAGCAGAGTGACTCAGAACACCGGGGAGCTGTTTTTT. Translating it yields CASRVTQNTGELFF. Together with reference TRBV9 and TRBJ2-2, the CDR3 gives the full variable domain: DSGVTQTPKHLITATGQRVTLRCSPRSGDLSVYWYQQSLDQGLQFLIQYYNGEERAKGNILERFSAQQFPDLHSELNLSSLELGDSALYFCASRVTQNTGELFFGEGSRLTVL.

This sequence joins TRBV12-3 or TRBV12-4 and TRBJ2-7; 8 bases are a match to TRBD1. V shed 6 bases and J 5 bases; nucleotides not matched to a gene: 6. The CDR3 sequence is 13 residues long. The CDR3 loop reads CASSRDRPDEQYF. The CDR3 DNA is TGTGCCAGCAGCCGGGACAGGCCGGACGAGCAGTACTTC.

This sequence joins TRBV2 and TRBJ2-2; the D gene is possibly TRBD2 (6 bases). CDR3 size: 15 residues. The germline V gene encodes CDR1 SNHLY and CDR2 FYNNEI. Trimming shortened V by 4 bases and J by 0 bases, and 9 bases separated the two germline ends. CDR3 region: CASSGEVPNTGELFF. In nucleotides, the CDR3 is TGTGCCAGCAGTGGGGAGGTCCCGAACACCGGGGAGCTGTTTTTT.

In this sample, this clone turned up a few times. The rearrangement uses TRBV5-1 and TRBJ1-3, with 9 nucleotides matching TRBD1. The CDR3 length is 15 residues. J was trimmed by 4 bases and V by 3 bases; bases with no gene match: 5. Per germline, CDR1 SGHRS and CDR2 YFSETQ. The CDR3 here is CASSWGQGLGNTIYF. The DNA of the CDR3 is TGCGCCAGCAGCTGGGGACAGGGATTGGGAAACACCATATATTTT.

This rearrangement joins TRBV7-3 to TRBJ2-2, with a possible D match to TRBD2 (6 bases). CDR3 size: 13 residues. V was shortened by 8 bases and J by 1 base, with 8 bases between the two germline ends. Germline V gives CDR1 SGHTA, CDR2 FQGTGA. The CDR3 region has the DNA TGTGCCAGCCGAGCGGGGAACACCGGGGAGCTGTTTTTT. This encodes CASRAGNTGELFF. Variable domain in full (rest from reference TRBV7-3 and TRBJ2-2): GAGVSQTPSNKVTEKGKYVELRCDPISGHTALYWYRQSLGQGPEFLIYFQGTGAADDSGLPNDRFFAVRPEGSVSTLKIQRTERGDSAVYLCASRAGNTGELFFGEGSRLTVL.

The chain carries TRBV3-1 (or the pseudogene TRBV3-2) and TRBJ2-2; 11 nucleotides agree with TRBD2. Germline-derived CDR1 and CDR2 are LGHDT and YNNKEL (reference sequence). Losses at the gene ends were 2 bases for V and 3 bases for J; bases not matched to a gene: 8. The CDR3 runs to 18 residues. CDR3 sequence: CASSQTSSGGPHTGELFF. CDR3 bases: TGTGCCAGCAGCCAAACCTCTAGCGGGGGGCCTCACACCGGGGAGCTGTTTTTT.

This chain links TRBV6-4 with TRBJ1-6; D may be TRBD1 (5 bases). The V end lost 3 bases, the J end lost 5 bases, and 5 bases lay between the germline ends. The CDR3 is 13 residues long. CDR1 MRHNA and CDR2 SNTAGT come from the germline V gene. The CDR3 here is CASSEGHNSPLHF. The CDR3, as DNA: TGTGCCAGCAGTGAGGGGCATAATTCACCCCTCCACTTT.

This chain links TRBV2 with TRBJ2-2, with a possible D match to TRBD2 (6 bases). This CDR3 has 14 amino acids. The germline gives CDR1 SNHLY, CDR2 FYNNEI. Trimming left V 2 bases short and J 5 bases short, with 9 bases between. The CDR3 protein is CASSESRGTGELFF. CDR3 DNA sequence: TGTGCCAGCAGTGAAAGTCGGGGGACCGGGGAGCTGTTTTTT. Filled out from reference TRBV2 and TRBJ2-2, the complete variable domain reads EPEVTQTPSHQVTQMGQEVILRCVPISNHLYFYWYRQILGQKVEFLVSFYNNEISEKSEIFDDQFSVERPDGSNFTLKIRSTKLEDSAMYFCASSESRGTGELFFGEGSRLTVL.

This CDR3 reads CASSSDRRVTYEQYF. In nucleotides, the CDR3 is TGTGCCAGCAGCTCCGACAGGCGGGTTACCTACGAGCAGTACTTC. The J gene is TRBJ2-7, the V gene TRBV7-9; D may be TRBD1 (6 bases). Germline CDR1 reads SEHNR; CDR2 reads FQNEAQ (reference sequence). This CDR3 has 15 amino acids. V was pared by 4 bases and J by 2 bases, with 15 bases between.

V usage is TRBV6-2 or TRBV6-3 and J usage is TRBJ2-2; TRBD1 agrees at 9 bases. V lost 3 bases and J lost 6; bases outside the gene matches: 8. Germline CDR1 and CDR2: MNHEY and SVGEGT. CDR3 length equals 16 residues. For the CDR3, the DNA is TGTGCCAGCAGTTATCTTGGGACAGGGATATCCGGGGAGCTGTTTTTT. Translation: CASSYLGTGISGELFF.

V usage is TRBV5-1 and J usage is TRBJ2-3, with D uncertain. The CDR3 sequence is 15 residues long. The V and J ends lost 4 bases and 4 bases respectively, with 16 bases between them. Germline CDR1 and CDR2: SGHRS and YFSETQ. CDR3 amino acids: CASSVSDIGADTQYF. Here the CDR3 DNA reads TGCGCCAGCAGCGTATCAGACATTGGTGCAGATACGCAGTATTTT.

There are a few counts of this clone. The gene calls are TRBV5-8 and TRBJ1-3, with D perhaps TRBD1 (6 bases). The V gene's germline CDR1 is SGHTS and CDR2 YDEGEE. V lost 5 bases, J lost 0 bases, and 15 bases lay in between. CDR3 size: 16 residues. Written as DNA, the CDR3 is TGTGCCAGCAGTACGCTACAGGGAAGCTCTGGAAACACCATATATTTT. Amino acids: CASSTLQGSSGNTIYF.